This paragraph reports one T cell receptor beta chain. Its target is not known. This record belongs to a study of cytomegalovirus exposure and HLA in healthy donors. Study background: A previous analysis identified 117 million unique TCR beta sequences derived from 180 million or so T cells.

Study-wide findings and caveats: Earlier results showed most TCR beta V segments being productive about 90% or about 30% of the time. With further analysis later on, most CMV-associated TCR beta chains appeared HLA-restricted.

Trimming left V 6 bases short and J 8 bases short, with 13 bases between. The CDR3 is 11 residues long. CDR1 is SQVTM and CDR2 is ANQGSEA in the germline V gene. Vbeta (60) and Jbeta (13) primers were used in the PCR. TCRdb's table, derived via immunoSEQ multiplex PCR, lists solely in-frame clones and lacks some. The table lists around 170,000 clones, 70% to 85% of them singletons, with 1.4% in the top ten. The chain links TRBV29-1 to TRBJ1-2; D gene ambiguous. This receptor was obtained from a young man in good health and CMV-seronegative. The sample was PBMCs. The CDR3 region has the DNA TGCAGCGTCCCCTTTCAGTTGGGCTACACCTTC. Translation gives CSVPFQLGYTF.